Below are 19 T cell receptor beta chains sequenced from a single sample in a study of blood T cells in healthy people across ages. Combining a sample-barcoded 5' primer with a J-beta primer mix, a second PCR ran for roughly 7 to 11 cycles. From the 5' RACE reads, TCRdb called clonotypes with MiXCR, one entry per CDR3 protein. The sample shows 800,000 to 950,000 distinct CDR3 sequences, 25% to 35% of them seen only once. The data also belong to a second study, concerning T cells of mothers and their children.

The sequencing sample was made of blood. The source of these receptors is a woman aged 40 to 50 in good health.

A few counts support this clonotype. The chain uses TRBV7-9 and TRBJ1-1; D remains ambiguous. Trimming shortened V by 1 base and J by 1 base, and 10 bases separated the two germline ends. This CDR3 spans 15 amino acids. Germline CDR1 SEHNR, CDR2 FQNEAQ (reference sequence). The CDR3 reads CASSLVESGNTEAFF. Written as DNA, the CDR3 is TGTGCCAGCAGCTTAGTGGAGAGTGGGAACACTGAAGCTTTCTTT.

The sample holds a few counts of this clonotype. The chain carries TRBV20-1 and TRBJ2-5; D unresolved. The CDR3 is 12 amino acids. Germline CDR1 DFQATT, CDR2 SNEGSKA (reference sequence). Trimming left V 3 bases short and J 5 bases short, with 10 bases between. CDR3 sequence reads: CSARANTETQYF. Here the CDR3 DNA reads TGCAGTGCTAGGGCGAATACGGAGACCCAGTACTTC.

The rearrangement joins TRBV12-3 or TRBV12-4 to TRBJ2-5; 7 nucleotides line up with TRBD1. The junction had 4 bases not matched to a gene; V was cut back by 3 bases and J by 12 bases. The CDR3 sequence is 11 residues long. CDR3 DNA sequence: TGTGCCAGCAGTTTGGACAGGAGGAAGTACTTC. This codes for CASSLDRRKYF.

To note about this clonotype: Just one base apart from a much larger clone, this may be a read error. The CDR3, as DNA: TGTGCCAGCAGCTTAGCCGAGGCCCGAGGTGAAAAACTGTTTTTT. Translated: CASSLAEARGEKLFF. This rearrangement joins TRBV7-2 to TRBJ1-4; D remains ambiguous. The CDR3 contains 15 residues. Trimming took 0 bases from V and 7 from J, leaving 12 bases between them. CDR1 and CDR2 (germline): SGHTA, FQGNSA.

This clonotype was recorded a few times. The chain couples TRBV5-1 to TRBJ1-1; D is ambiguous. V lost 3 bases and J lost 10, with 10 bases in between. Per germline, CDR1 SGHRS and CDR2 YFSETQ. This CDR3 spans 11 amino acids. The DNA for the CDR3 is TGCGCCAGCAGCTCGAGCCAAAGAGCTTTCTTT. The encoded protein is CASSSSQRAFF.

With regard to this clonotype: At one of its ends the junction is not consistent with the germline gene, which may arise from a read error. The V gene is TRBV20-1, the J gene TRBJ2-1; D might be TRBD2 (6 bases). The CDR3 is 10 amino acids. Germline V gene lookup returns CDR1 DFQATT and CDR2 SNEGSKA (reference sequence). The CDR3 reads CSTSPSEQFF. The CDR3 DNA is TGCAGTACTAGCCCATCCGAGCAGTTCTTC.

The chain links TRBV28 to TRBJ1-2, with 8 positions matching TRBD1. The V gene's germline CDR1 is MDHEN and CDR2 SYDVKM. The CDR3 consists of 14 residues. V was clipped by 5 bases and J by 7 bases; unmatched bases: 9. CDR3: CASSPLPGGLGYTF. The CDR3 DNA is TGTGCCAGCAGTCCCCTACCAGGGGGCCTTGGCTACACCTTC.

With respect to this clonotype: This may stem from a read error, because a much larger clone lies one nucleotide away. The genes are TRBV3-1 and TRBJ2-7; perhaps TRBD2 as D (6 bases). Germline CDR1 is LGHDT and CDR2 is YNNKEL (reference sequence). V dropped 4 bases and J dropped 6 bases, with 10 bases sitting between them. CDR3 length equals 12 residues. CDR3 sequence: CASSRAGFEQYF. The CDR3, as DNA: TGTGCCAGCAGCCGCGCGGGGTTCGAGCAGTACTTC.

As concerns this clonotype: A much bigger clone sits one base away, suggesting this may be a read error. V gene TRBV6-2 or TRBV6-3 combines with J gene TRBJ2-1; D remains ambiguous. This CDR3 is built from 11 residues. Germline V gives CDR1 MNHEY, CDR2 SVGEGT. Trimming removed 6 bases at V and 10 bases at J, with 10 bases between. The CDR3, as DNA: TGTGCCAGCAGCCCCCTCCACGAGCAGTTCTTC. Its translation is CASSPLHEQFF.

This clonotype was found many times. This chain joins TRBV6-5 and TRBJ2-7, with 16 bases lining up with TRBD2. CDR1 and CDR2 from the germline V gene are MNHEY and SVGAGI. This CDR3 is built from 17 residues. V dropped 5 bases and J dropped 4; count of bases not matched to a gene: 8. CDR3 DNA sequence: TGTGCCAGCAGTCCCACCGGGACTAGCGGGGGGGCGTACGAGCAGTACTTC. Protein: CASSPTGTSGGAYEQYF.

The chain couples TRBV4-1 to TRBJ1-5; D call uncertain. In germline, CDR1 is MGHRA, CDR2 YSYEKL. The CDR3 length is 15 residues. V gave up 4 bases and J gave up 3 bases, with 13 bases separating them. The CDR3 nucleotides read TGCGCCAGCAGCCTCAGAGAGGCCGTCAATCAGCCCCAGCATTTT. Residues: CASSLREAVNQPQHF.

This chain connects TRBV28 to TRBJ2-1; no firm D call. The germline gives CDR1 MDHEN, CDR2 SYDVKM. V was clipped by 7 bases and J by 12 bases, with 13 bases between them. CDR3 length: 11 amino acids. The CDR3 sequence: CASTPGDRQFF. The CDR3 region has the DNA TGTGCCAGCACCCCTGGAGACCGGCAGTTCTTC.

This chain links TRBV5-1 with TRBJ2-2; D is perhaps TRBD2 (6 bases). This CDR3 contains 16 residues. Trimming took off 2 bases at V and 2 bases at J, with 13 bases between the two ends. Germline V gene lookup returns CDR1 SGHRS and CDR2 YFSETQ. The CDR3 region is CASSFYAGINTGELFF. CDR3 DNA sequence: TGCGCCAGCAGCTTTTATGCGGGGATTAACACCGGGGAGCTGTTTTTT.

The V and J genes are TRBV7-9 and TRBJ2-1; D may correspond to TRBD1 or TRBD2 (5 bases each). Germline V CDR1 and CDR2: SEHNR, FQNEAQ (reference sequence). This CDR3 spans 14 amino acids. Between the trimmed V and J ends, which lost 5 bases and 8 bases, there was a span of 16 bases. The DNA for the CDR3 is TGTGCCAGCAGCCCCCGGGTTGGGGACGATGAGCAGTTCTTC. Its protein product is CASSPRVGDDEQFF.

This clonotype showed up just a few times. CDR3 DNA sequence: TGTGCCAGCACCGGCAGCAAGGGACAGGGTCGTCCTGAAGCTTTCTTT. Translated, it gives CASTGSKGQGRPEAFF. The chain uses TRBV27 and TRBJ1-1; 9 nucleotides align to TRBD1. The V gene end was trimmed by 7 bases and the J gene end by 6 bases; junction bases not matched to a gene: 15. The CDR3 contains 16 residues. Per germline, CDR1 MNHEY and CDR2 SMNVEV (reference sequence).

About this clonotype itself: A much larger clonotype is one base distant, so this may be a read error. DNA of the CDR3: TGTGCCAGCAGCGCGAGCATAGATACGCAGTATTTT. This sequence encodes CASSASIDTQYF. V gene TRBV11-2 combines with J gene TRBJ2-3; D is uncertain. The length of the CDR3 is 12 residues. Germline CDR1 and CDR2: SGHAT and FQNNGV.

V gene TRBV18 combines with J gene TRBJ2-1; a possible D gene is TRBD1 (5 bases). Germline values: CDR1 KGHSH, CDR2 LQKENI. V was pared by 3 bases and J by 8 bases, with 26 bases between. The CDR3 covers 18 residues. CDR3 nucleotide sequence: TGTGCCAGCTCACCCAATAGGCCCGGGCAGGGTACCTCAGATGAGCAGTTCTTC. Translation gives CASSPNRPGQGTSDEQFF.

The gene calls are TRBV7-9 and TRBJ2-7, with D possibly being TRBD1 (5 bases). Per the germline V gene, CDR1 is SEHNR and CDR2 is FQNEAQ (reference sequence). CDR3 length: 13 residues. The V end was cut by 7 bases, the J end by 4 bases, with 14 bases between. Here the CDR3 DNA reads TGTGCCAGCAACCCGGACAACTCGTACGAGCAGTACTTC. As protein: CASNPDNSYEQYF. The entire variable domain, with the rest obtained from reference TRBV7-9 and TRBJ2-7, is as follows: DTGVSQNPRHKITKRGQNVTFRCDPISEHNRLYWYRQTLGQGPEFLTYFQNEAQLEKSRLLSDRFSAERPKGSFSTLEIQRTEQGDSAMYLCASNPDNSYEQYFGPGTRLTVT.

This clonotype was found a few times. This may come from a read error, since a much larger clone is one base off. This rearrangement joins TRBV9 to TRBJ2-4; D might be TRBD1 (6 bases). The V end was cut by 0 bases, the J end by 13 bases, with 20 bases between. The germline CDR1 and CDR2 sequences are SGDLS and YYNGEE. This CDR3 has 15 residues. The CDR3 protein is CASSVAAGEHNEQYF. The CDR3 region has the DNA TGTGCCAGCAGCGTAGCGGCAGGGGAGCACAATGAGCAGTACTTC.